This T cell receptor (beta chain) came from a study of control samples from healthy donors and cancer patients. There are 15 residues in the CDR3. In germline, CDR1 is SNHLY, CDR2 FYNNEI. Deletions cut 4 bases from V and 4 bases from J, with 15 bases between. Sequencing was performed with immunoSEQ multiplex PCR; in TCRdb, only in-frame clones are kept and a portion is missing. The sample consists of around 50,000 clones, approximately 95% of them appearing once. The sequence was collected from a woman aged 25 to 39 in good health. V usage is TRBV2 and J usage is TRBJ2-3; TRBD2 is a possible D gene (6 bases). The sequenced material came from blood. The CDR3 DNA reads as TGTGCCAGCAGTGCCGGAGGGGTGGAGGCAGATACGCAGTATTTT. This gives the protein CASSAGGVEADTQYF. Full variable domain (rest looked up from reference TRBV2 and TRBJ2-3): EPEVTQTPSHQVTQMGQEVILRCVPISNHLYFYWYRQILGQKVEFLVSFYNNEISEKSEIFDDQFSVERPDGSNFTLKIRSTKLEDSAMYFCASSAGGVEADTQYFGPGTRLTVL.